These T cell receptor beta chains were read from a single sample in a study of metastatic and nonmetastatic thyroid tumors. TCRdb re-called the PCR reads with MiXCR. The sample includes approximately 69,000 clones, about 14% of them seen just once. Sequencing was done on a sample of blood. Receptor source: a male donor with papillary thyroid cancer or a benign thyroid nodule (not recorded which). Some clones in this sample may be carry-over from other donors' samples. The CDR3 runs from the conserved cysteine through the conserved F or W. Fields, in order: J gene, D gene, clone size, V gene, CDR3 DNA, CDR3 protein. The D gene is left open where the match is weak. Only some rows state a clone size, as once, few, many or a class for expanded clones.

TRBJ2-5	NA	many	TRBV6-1	TGTGCCAGCAGTCCCGGACAGGGAGGGGAGACCCAGTACTTC	CASSPGQGGETQYF
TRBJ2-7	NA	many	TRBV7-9	TGTGCCAGCAGCTTAGCCGGGAGCGAGCAGTACTTC	CASSLAGSEQYF
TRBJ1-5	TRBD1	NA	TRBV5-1	TGCGCCAGTCTCCTCAGTGGGCCAGGGGGCGCCCCTTACGGGAATCAGCCCCAGCATTTT	CASLLSGPGGAPYGNQPQHF
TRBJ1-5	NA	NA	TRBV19	TGTGCCAGTAGTATGGGGGGCTATCAGCCCCAGCATTTT	CASSMGGYQPQHF
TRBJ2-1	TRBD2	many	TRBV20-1	TGCAGTGCCTCTAGCGGGAGCTCCTACAATGAGCAGTTCTTC	CSASSGSSYNEQFF
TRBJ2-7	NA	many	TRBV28	TGTGCCAGCAGCCCCACCGGGACTTACTACGAGCAGTACTTC	CASSPTGTYYEQYF
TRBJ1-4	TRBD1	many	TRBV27	TGTGCCAGCAGTTTAAGGACAGGGCTCGGGGCTAATGAAAAACTGTTTTTT	CASSLRTGLGANEKLFF
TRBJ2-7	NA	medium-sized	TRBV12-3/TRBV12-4	TGTGCCAGCAGTTTAGTAGTAACCTACGAGCAGTACTTC	CASSLVVTYEQYF
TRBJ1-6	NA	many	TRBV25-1	TGTGCCAGCAGTGGTGGCCTACTCAGTTTGGCTTCACCCCTCCACTTT	CASSGGLLSLASPLHF
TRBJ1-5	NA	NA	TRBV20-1	TGCAGTGCTAGAGGCGGCCGTAATCAGCCCCAGCATTTT	CSARGGRNQPQHF
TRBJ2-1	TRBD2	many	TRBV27	TGTGCCAGCAGTTTAGCTAGCGGTACCTACAATGAGCAGTTCTTC	CASSLASGTYNEQFF
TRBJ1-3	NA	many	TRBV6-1	TGTGCCACGACGCGGAGCTCTGGAAACACCATATATTTT	CATTRSSGNTIYF
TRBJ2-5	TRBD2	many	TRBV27	TGTGCCAGCAGTCAACTAGCGGGAGTAGGAGAGACCCAGTACTTC	CASSQLAGVGETQYF
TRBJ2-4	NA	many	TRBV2	TGTGCCAGCGGCTCTCAACTCAATCCAGCCATTCAGTACTTC	CASGSQLNPAIQYF
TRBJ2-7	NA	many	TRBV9	TGTGCCAGCAGCGTAGGGGCGGATTCCTACGAGCAGTACTTC	CASSVGADSYEQYF
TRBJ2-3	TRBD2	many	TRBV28	TGTGCCAGCAGTTCTCTGGGGCGGGAGTGGTTAGATACGCAGTATTTT	CASSSLGREWLDTQYF
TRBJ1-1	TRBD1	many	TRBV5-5	TGTGCCAGCAGCTTGTTGGGACAGGCTAATGAAGCTTTCTTT	CASSLLGQANEAFF
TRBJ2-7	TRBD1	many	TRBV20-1	TGCAGTGCTAGAGACAGAAGGGACAGGGTTAGGAAAAAATCCTACGAGCAGTACTTC	CSARDRRDRVRKKSYEQYF
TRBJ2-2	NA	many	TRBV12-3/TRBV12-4	TGTGCCAGCAGTTTAAGGTGGGGCAACACCGGGGAGCTGTTTTTT	CASSLRWGNTGELFF
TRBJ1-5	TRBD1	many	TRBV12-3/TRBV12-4	TGTGCCAGCAGCCAGGGGGGGGCGAGCAATCAGCCCCAGCATTTT	CASSQGGASNQPQHF
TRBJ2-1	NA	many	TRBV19	TGTGCCAGTAGTATGAGCTCTAACTCCTACAATGAGCAGTTCTTC	CASSMSSNSYNEQFF
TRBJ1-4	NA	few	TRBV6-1	TGTGCCAGCAGTACCCTAATGGGGGGCACTAATGAAGAACTGTTTTTT	CASSTLMGGTNEELFF
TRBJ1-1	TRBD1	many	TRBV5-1	TGCGCCAGCAGCTTCGGACAGGGAGTCACTGAAGCTTTCTTT	CASSFGQGVTEAFF
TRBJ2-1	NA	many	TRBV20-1	TGCAGTGCTCGGGACATCTTCAACCCCGAGAGCTCCTACAATGAGCAGTTCTTC	CSARDIFNPESSYNEQFF
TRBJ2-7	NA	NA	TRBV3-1	TGTGCCAGCAGCCAACCGGGATACTACGAGCAGTACTTC	CASSQPGYYEQYF
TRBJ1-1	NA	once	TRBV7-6	TGTGCCAGCAGCTTAGCCCTAGGGACAGAAGCTTTCTTT	CASSLALGTEAFF